The rows below give T cell receptor beta chains drawn from one sample of a study of graft-versus-host responses after intestinal transplantation. For these TCRs, the target antigens are not known. Using immunoSEQ multiplex PCR, the repertoire was profiled, and TCRdb retains in-frame clones only, with some absent. Of under 100,000 clones listed, 85% to 95% are singletons. The specimen comprised unstimulated CD8+ T cells sorted from spleen or lymph node cells, sampled before transplant. These receptors all come from a human donor who was the organ donor for an intestinal transplant. Both conserved end residues are part of each CDR3. The D gene is left open where the match is weak. Rows may omit the clone size; those that give it use once, few, many or a size class.

>TRBD2|TRBJ2-1|TRBV7-3|-
TGTGCCAGCAGCCGACTAGCGGGGGTGAACAATGAGCAGTTCTTC
CASSRLAGVNNEQFF
>TRBD2|TRBJ2-7|TRBV29-1|-
TGCAGCGTTCTACCCGGGACTAGCGGCTACGAGCAGTACTTC
CSVLPGTSGYEQYF
>-|TRBJ2-3|TRBV19|-
TGTGCCAGTAGTAGGGGCGGGGCCGATACGCAGTATTTT
CASSRGGADTQYF
>TRBD1|TRBJ1-4|TRBV4-1|-
TGCGCCAGCAGCCAAGGACAGGGGTTGTTTTTT
CASSQGQGLFF
>-|TRBJ2-3|TRBV7-3|-
TGTGCCAGCAGCTTAGGCGGGCCACCCACAGATACGCAGTATTTT
CASSLGGPPTDTQYF
>TRBD1|TRBJ1-1|TRBV29-1|-
TGCAGCGTGCCGGGACAGGGGGCGGACACTGAAGCTTTCTTT
CSVPGQGADTEAFF
>TRBD1|TRBJ2-1|TRBV12-5|-
TGTGCTAGTGGAACTGCCGGGACAGGGGGCTACAATGAGCAGTTCTTC
CASGTAGTGGYNEQFF
>-|TRBJ1-2|TRBV4-3|once
TGCGCCAGCACCACAGCGGGTTCTAACTATGGCTACACCTTC
CASTTAGSNYGYTF
>-|TRBJ1-6|TRBV4-1|once
TGCGCCAGCAGCCAAGAGAGGAATTCACCCCTCCACTTT
CASSQERNSPLHF
>-|TRBJ1-2|TRBV27|-
TGTGCCAGCAGTCAGGGAAATGGCTACACCTTC
CASSQGNGYTF
>TRBD1|TRBJ2-5|TRBV4-1|once
TGCGCCAGCAGCCAAGATTGGATACAGGGGCGACTTCAACAAGAGACCCAGTACTTC
CASSQDWIQGRLQQETQYF
>-|TRBJ2-5|TRBV7-2|-
TGTGCCAGCAGAAAGGAGGGGGCTCGGGAGACCCAGTACTTC
CASRKEGARETQYF
>-|TRBJ1-2|TRBV28|-
TGTGCCAGCACCATACAGGGATACTATGGCTACACCTTC
CASTIQGYYGYTF
>-|TRBJ2-1|TRBV7-2|-
TGTGCCAGCAGCTTTGGTCTAGGCGGCGATGAGCAGTTCTTC
CASSFGLGGDEQFF
>-|TRBJ1-1|TRBV27|-
TGTGCCAGCAGGCTATCGGACACTGAAGCTTTCTTT
CASRLSDTEAFF
>-|TRBJ2-3|TRBV4-2|-
TGTGCCAGCAGCCAGGGACTTCGCACAGATACGCAGTATTTT
CASSQGLRTDTQYF